The T cell receptor (beta chain) under discussion was sequenced for a study of molecular identifiers for immune sequencing clone quantification. The sample holds many counts of this clonotype. Libraries of naive CD8 cells were prepared from roughly 18,000 to 920,000 sorted cells using 10%, 30% or 50% RNA. The authors gated naive CD8 T cells as CD8+CD4-CCR7+CD45RA+ for sorting. This CDR3 is 19 amino acids long. Germline V gives CDR1 SEHNR, CDR2 FQNEAQ (reference sequence). The junction had 12 bases not matched to a gene; V was cut back by 3 bases and J by 2 bases. MiXCR, applied by TCRdb to the PCR reads, yields one record per CDR3 protein. The data contain under 650,000 distinct CDR3 sequences, 15% to 20% of them singletons.

What was sequenced was naive CD8+ T cells from blood, with Jurkat cell RNA spiked in. Subset indicated: FACS-sorted CD8+CD4-CCR7+CD45RA+ naive T cells. This clonotype originated in a human donor in good health. Some libraries in this study had Jurkat cell RNA spiked in. The rearrangement links TRBV7-9 to TRBJ2-3, with TRBD1 matching over 12 bases. The CDR3 is CASSFFDRGQGAFTDTQYF. In DNA, the CDR3 is TGTGCCAGCAGCTTCTTTGATCGGGGACAGGGGGCATTCACAGATACGCAGTATTTT.